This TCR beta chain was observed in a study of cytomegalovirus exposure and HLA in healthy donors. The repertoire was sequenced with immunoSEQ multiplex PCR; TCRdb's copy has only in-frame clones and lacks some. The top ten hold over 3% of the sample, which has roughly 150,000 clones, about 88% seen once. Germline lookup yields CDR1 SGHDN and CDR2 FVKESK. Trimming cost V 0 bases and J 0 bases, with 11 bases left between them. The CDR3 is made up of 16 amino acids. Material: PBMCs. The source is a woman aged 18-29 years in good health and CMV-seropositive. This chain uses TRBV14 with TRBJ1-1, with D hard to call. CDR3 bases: TGTGCCAGCAGCCAAGATTTGAATGAGGTGAACACTGAAGCTTTCTTT. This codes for CASSQDLNEVNTEAFF.